This section outlines one TCR beta chain sequence together with its context. Its antigen is as yet unknown. Per the authors' pipeline: Each library had roughly 2.2 to 4 million CDR3 reads and about 85,000 to nearly 500,000 clonotypes. TCRdb re-called the 5' RACE reads with MiXCR, one entry per CDR3 protein. For this entry, the V and J calls and clone size follow TCRdb and not the study's own pipeline. The data show 350,000 to 450,000 distinct CDR3 sequences, roughly 31% seen once. These data are taken from a study of identical twins' blood T cells. General study points: Shared CDR3 clonotype counts tracked mainly the product of cloneset sizes.

The CDR3 extends over 12 amino acids. CDR1 is SGHAT, CDR2 FQNNGV, per germline. Deletions cut 4 bases from V and 12 bases from J, with 15 bases between. The donors were healthy female monozygous twins, three pairs in total. The three twin pairs were reared together, likely meeting the same infections. Sample: PBMCs. The J gene is TRBJ1-1, the V gene TRBV11-2; D might be TRBD1 (5 bases). The TCR sequence derives from a woman aged 18 to 55 in good health. The CDR3 DNA reads TGTGCCAGCAGCTCCGGGGGGAAAGCTTCTTTCTTT. Translating it yields CASSSGGKASFF.